The 18 T cell receptor beta chains below all came from one sample that was sequenced in a study of type 1 regulatory T cells. These receptors have no identified antigens. A single record per CDR3 protein comes from TCRdb applying MiXCR to the reads. The repertoire includes thousands of distinct CDR3 sequences, around 29% of them detected once, and approximately 7.5% sits in the top ten. The sequenced material came from cultured T cells, either the whole culture or a sorted T cell fraction (not recorded which). Subset: Tr1-enriched cell product generated in vitro against host alloantigens. The source of these receptors is a human donor in good health.

The sample holds a few counts of this clonotype. The chain carries TRBV5-1 and TRBJ2-7; D is ambiguous. The germline CDR1 and CDR2 sequences are SGHRS and YFSETQ. The CDR3 has 14 amino acids. Trimming shortened V by 0 bases and J by 2 bases, and 9 bases separated the two germline ends. Here the CDR3 reads CASSLEVGPYEQYF. As DNA, the CDR3 is TGCGCCAGCAGCTTGGAAGTAGGGCCCTACGAGCAGTACTTC.

This clonotype has more than one count but fewer than ten. A much larger clone sits a single nucleotide away, making a read error possible. The chain combines TRBV5-5 with TRBJ1-1; D unclear. CDR3 size: 16 residues. CDR1 is SGHKS, CDR2 YYEKEE, per germline (reference sequence). V was clipped by 7 bases and J by 4 bases, with 23 bases between them. CDR3 nucleotide sequence: TGTGCCAGCGGCTCGGGAGAGTTCTCCGGCGGCACTGAAGCTTTCTTT. Amino acid sequence: CASGSGEFSGGTEAFF.

In this sample, this clonotype turned up many times. The chain is built from TRBV5-4 and TRBJ2-1; D perhaps matches TRBD2 (5 bases). The CDR3 extends over 13 amino acids. In germline, CDR1 is SGHNT, CDR2 YYREEE (reference sequence). Deletions cut 4 bases from V and 9 bases from J, with 14 bases between. The CDR3 sequence is CASSLPGIGEQFF. The CDR3, as DNA: TGTGCCAGCAGCCTCCCGGGAATTGGTGAGCAGTTCTTC.

This clonotype is medium-sized in the sample. This sequence joins TRBV5-1 and TRBJ2-3; 10 bases match TRBD1. Trimming removed 5 bases from V and 5 bases from J; junction bases left unmatched: 5. The CDR3 runs 14 residues. Germline V gives CDR1 SGHRS, CDR2 YFSETQ. The CDR3 nucleotides are TGCGCCAGCAGAGCCGGGACAGGGGTAGATACGCAGTATTTT. Its protein is CASRAGTGVDTQYF. Looking up the rest from reference TRBV5-1 and TRBJ2-3 gives the full variable domain: KAGVTQTPRYLIKTRGQQVTLSCSPISGHRSVSWYQQTPGQGLQFLFEYFSETQRNKGNFPGRFSGRQFSNSRSEMNVSTLELGDSALYLCASRAGTGVDTQYFGPGTRLTVL.

In this sample, this clonotype is medium-sized (0.01 to 0.1%). The gene calls are TRBV6-2 or TRBV6-3 and TRBJ1-4, with D unresolved. The V and J ends lost 5 bases and 0 bases respectively, with 10 bases between them. The CDR3 covers 15 residues. CDR1 is MNHEY, CDR2 SVGEGT, per germline. CDR3 nucleotide sequence: TGTGCCAGCAGTGCCGGCGGTGCAACTAATGAAAAACTGTTTTTT. It specifies CASSAGGATNEKLFF.

This clonotype is medium-sized (0.01 to 0.1%) in the sample. V and J are TRBV29-1 and TRBJ2-3; D ambiguous. Trimming took 5 bases from V and 2 from J, leaving 11 bases between them. Germline V gives CDR1 SQVTM, CDR2 ANQGSEA. CDR3 length equals 13 residues. CDR3 DNA sequence: TGCAGCGTTCAAGGAAGACCCACAGATACGCAGTATTTT. This sequence encodes CSVQGRPTDTQYF.

The V and J genes are TRBV7-3 and TRBJ2-2, with D perhaps TRBD2 (5 bases). CDR3 size: 15 residues. Trimming pared 5 bases from V and 1 base from J, leaving 11 bases between. Germline-derived CDR1 and CDR2 are SGHTA and FQGTGA. CDR3 residues: CASSVFAGNTGELFF. The CDR3, as DNA: TGTGCCAGCAGCGTATTTGCGGGGAACACCGGGGAGCTGTTTTTT.

By proportion, this clonotype is medium-sized. V is TRBV19 and J is TRBJ1-1; a weak D match, TRBD1 (5 bases). CDR1 and CDR2 from the germline V gene are LNHDA and SQIVND (reference sequence). The CDR3 is 13 amino acids. V lost 5 bases, J lost 3 bases, and 10 bases lay in between. The CDR3 reads CASSWGVDTEAFF. The CDR3, as DNA: TGTGCCAGTAGTTGGGGGGTGGACACTGAAGCTTTCTTT.

This clonotype was picked up many times. The V and J genes are TRBV10-3 and TRBJ2-2; TRBD2 is a possible D gene (5 bases). From germline, CDR1 is ENHRY and CDR2 SYGVKD. This CDR3 is 13 amino acids long. Trimming took off 6 bases at V and 6 bases at J, with 11 bases between the two ends. The chain's CDR3 is CAIRRTPAGELFF. The CDR3 DNA is TGTGCCATCAGGAGGACTCCGGCCGGGGAGCTGTTTTTT.

This clonotype is labeled as medium-sized (0.01 to 0.1%). The J gene is TRBJ2-2, the V gene TRBV9, with unresolved D. The CDR3 covers 14 residues. Germline V CDR1 and CDR2: SGDLS, YYNGEE. Trimming stripped 4 bases from V and 0 bases from J, with 7 bases between. The CDR3 region is CASSLRSNTGELFF. In nucleotides, the CDR3 is TGTGCCAGCAGCCTGAGATCGAACACCGGGGAGCTGTTTTTT.

The chain recombines TRBV28 with TRBJ2-4, with 9 bases that match TRBD1. V was pared by 6 bases and J by 9 bases, with 6 bases of the junction left unmatched. The germline gives CDR1 MDHEN, CDR2 SYDVKM. The CDR3 totals 13 residues. The CDR3 DNA reads TGTGCCAGCAGCCGACAGGGGGTCGCCATTCAGTACTTC. Its protein is CASSRQGVAIQYF.

Sample share makes this clonotype medium-sized (0.01 to 0.1%). This chain connects TRBV29-1 to TRBJ1-4, with D hard to call. The length of the CDR3 is 12 residues. V was pared by 7 bases and J by 8 bases, with 14 bases between. Per germline, CDR1 SQVTM and CDR2 ANQGSEA. DNA for the CDR3: TGCAGCGCTGGACTAGGAAGGGAAAAACTGTTTTTT. Translation gives CSAGLGREKLFF.

As concerns this clonotype: Possible read error: a much larger clone is one base away. The chain is built from TRBV4-2 and TRBJ2-7; D is uncertain. Germline CDR1 LGHNA, CDR2 YNFKEQ. The CDR3 has 14 amino acids. V lost 1 base, J lost 2 bases, and 9 bases lay in between. The CDR3 protein is CASSQVPLPYEQYF. In nucleotides, the CDR3 is TGTGCCAGCAGCCAAGTACCCCTCCCCTACGAGCAGTACTTC.

This rearrangement joins TRBV29-1 to TRBJ1-1; 7 nucleotides agree with TRBD1. Germline V CDR1 and CDR2: SQVTM, ANQGSEA. CDR3 size: 13 residues. For the CDR3, the DNA is TGCAGTGCACTGGGACAGCCGGGCACTGAAGCTTTCTTT. Protein: CSALGQPGTEAFF.

This clonotype is categorized as medium-sized. This sequence joins TRBV7-2 and TRBJ2-3; D is ambiguous. The V end was cut by 3 bases, the J end by 4 bases, with 8 bases between. The germline gives CDR1 SGHTA, CDR2 FQGNSA. The CDR3 loop spans 13 amino acids. CDR3 loop: CASSFTTPDTQYF. In DNA, the CDR3 is TGTGCCAGCAGCTTCACTACTCCAGATACGCAGTATTTT.

This clonotype is deemed medium-sized. The chain links TRBV7-3 to TRBJ2-2; D unclear. Trimming left V 1 base short and J 1 base short, with 10 bases between. Germline V gene sequence: CDR1 SGHTA, CDR2 FQGTGA. The CDR3 is 16 residues long. The chain's CDR3 is CASSLNGRRNTGELFF. The DNA for the CDR3 is TGTGCCAGCAGCTTAAATGGACGGCGGAACACCGGGGAGCTGTTTTTT. Based on the CDR3 plus reference TRBV7-3 and TRBJ2-2, the full variable domain is GAGVSQTPSNKVTEKGKYVELRCDPISGHTALYWYRQSLGQGPEFLIYFQGTGAADDSGLPNDRFFAVRPEGSVSTLKIQRTERGDSAVYLCASSLNGRRNTGELFFGEGSRLTVL.

This clonotype is categorized as medium-sized (0.01 to 0.1%). In DNA, the CDR3 is TGTGCCAGCAGGGGCCTAGCGGGAGGGGTCACCGGGGAGCTGTTTTTT. This encodes CASRGLAGGVTGELFF. The rearrangement joins TRBV6-5 to TRBJ2-2, with 12 bases matching TRBD2. The ends lost 6 bases at V and 4 bases at J; junction bases unmatched: 6. The CDR3 totals 16 residues. CDR1 MNHEY and CDR2 SVGAGI come from the germline V gene.

This clonotype was picked up many times. The chain employs TRBV19 and TRBJ2-2; TRBD1 matches 7 bases. The CDR3 sequence is 15 residues long. The germline V gene has CDR1 LNHDA and CDR2 SQIVND (reference sequence). Trimming took 7 bases from V and 0 from J; bases not matched to a gene: 5. The CDR3 loop reads CASTFQGANTGELFF. The DNA of the CDR3 is TGTGCCAGTACATTCCAGGGGGCGAACACCGGGGAGCTGTTTTTT.